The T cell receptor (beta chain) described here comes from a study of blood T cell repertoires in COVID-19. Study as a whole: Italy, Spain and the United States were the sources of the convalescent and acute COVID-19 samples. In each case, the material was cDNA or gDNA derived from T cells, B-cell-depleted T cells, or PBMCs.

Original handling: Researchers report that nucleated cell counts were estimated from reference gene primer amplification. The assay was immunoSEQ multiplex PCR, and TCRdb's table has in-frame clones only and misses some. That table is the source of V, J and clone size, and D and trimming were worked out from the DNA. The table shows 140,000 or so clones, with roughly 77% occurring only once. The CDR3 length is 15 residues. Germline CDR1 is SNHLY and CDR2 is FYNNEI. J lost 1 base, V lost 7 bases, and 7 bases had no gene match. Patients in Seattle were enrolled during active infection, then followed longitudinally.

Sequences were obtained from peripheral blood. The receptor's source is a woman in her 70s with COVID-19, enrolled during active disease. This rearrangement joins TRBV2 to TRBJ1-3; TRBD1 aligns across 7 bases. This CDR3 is CASTPQGGSGNTIYF. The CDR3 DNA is TGTGCCAGCACCCCTCAGGGGGGTTCTGGAAACACCATATATTTT.